Each of the 29 T cell receptor beta chains below was sequenced from the same sample in a study of T cell clonality in common variable immunodeficiency. Study-wide results and caveats: In common variable immunodeficiency, TCR beta chains reportedly carried fewer deletions and N-nucleotide insertions.

What these receptors recognize is not known. Here immunoSEQ multiplex PCR was the method, and the copy in TCRdb shows in-frame clones only, minus some. The table lists 30,000 to 35,000 clones, with no singletons. The sequencing input was peripheral blood mononuclear cells. These receptors all come from a human donor with common variable immunodeficiency.

This clone was seen ten or more times. Sequencing ends 3 residues short of the CDR3 end; the germline J gene provides the rest. The chain links TRBV7-2 to TRBJ1-1, with 8 bases lining up with TRBD1. Germline CDR1 SGHTA, CDR2 FQGNSA. The trim removed 5 bases at V and 4 bases at J, leaving 9 bases unmatched. The CDR3 loop spans 15 amino acids. CDR3 DNA (partial): TGTGCCAGCAGCAAAAACACAGGGGGTCGCACTGAA. It codes for CASSKNTGGRTE. The CDR3 in full is CASSKNTGGRTEAFF. Filled out from reference TRBV7-2 and TRBJ1-1, the complete variable domain reads GAGVSQSPSNKVTEKGKDVELRCDPISGHTALYWYRQSLGQGLEFLIYFQGNSAPDKSGLPSDRFSAERTGGSVSTLTIQRTQQEDSAVYLCASSKNTGGRTEAFFGQGTRLTVV.

There are many counts of this clone. Read data end 3 residues before the CDR3 end; the end is taken from the germline J gene. The chain has TRBV18 and TRBJ2-4; TRBD2 is a possible D gene (5 bases). The V end lost 0 bases, the J end lost 8 bases, and 17 bases lay between the germline ends. This CDR3 contains 16 residues. The germline V gene encodes CDR1 KGHSH and CDR2 LQKENI. The part of the CDR3 DNA that was read is TGTGCCAGCTCACCACCGCAGCCGGGGAGTGGGCACATT. Its translation is CASSPPQPGSGHI. The entire CDR3 protein is CASSPPQPGSGHIQYF.

This clone was seen a handful of times. The read ends 3 residues shy of where the CDR3 ends; the end is completed using the germline J gene. The sample holds other DNA sequences that translate to the same CDR3. This chain links TRBV7-3 with TRBJ2-3, with 7 bases matching TRBD2. Looked up from germline, CDR1 is SGHTA and CDR2 is FQGTGA. This CDR3 has 16 residues. V lost 3 bases to trimming and J lost 3 bases; unmatched junction nucleotides: 9. CDR3 sequence reads: CASSLRRGGLTDTQYF. The DNA read from the CDR3 is TGTGCCAGCAGCTTGAGACGCGGGGGATTAACAGATACG.

There are many counts of this clone. The sequenced fragment ends 3 residues before the CDR3 boundary, so the rest is inferred from the germline J gene. V gene TRBV3-1 (or the pseudogene TRBV3-2) combines with J gene TRBJ2-3; D possibly corresponds to TRBD2 (6 bases). Per the germline V gene, CDR1 is LGHDT and CDR2 is YNNKEL (reference sequence). CDR3 length: 16 amino acids. V was pared by 0 bases and J by 3 bases, with 13 bases between. CDR3 region: CASSQDLTGRTDTQYF. CDR3 DNA (partial): TGTGCCAGCAGCCAAGATCTGACGGGGAGGACAGATACG.

In this sample, this clone turned up many times. The CDR3 extends 3 residues past the end of the read, so its final part is completed from the germline J gene. The chain joins TRBV24-1 to TRBJ2-5, with a weak D call TRBD1 (5 bases). V lost 4 bases and J 7 bases, leaving 15 bases between the germline ends. The CDR3 totals 14 residues. CDR1 KGHDR and CDR2 SFDVKD come from the germline V gene. CDR3 DNA (partial): TGTGCCACCAGTGACCTCGCAGGGATCGGGACC. This gives the protein CATSDLAGIGT. The full CDR3 reads CATSDLAGIGTQYF.

This clone was counted many times. Read sequence stops 3 residues before the CDR3 end, and the germline J gene provides the missing end. The rearrangement uses TRBV3-1 (or the pseudogene TRBV3-2) and TRBJ1-2, with D tentatively TRBD1 (6 bases). CDR1 LGHDT and CDR2 YNNKEL come from the germline V gene (reference sequence). Trimming removed 2 bases from V and 6 bases from J, with 10 bases in between. The CDR3 covers 13 residues. CDR3 in amino acids: CASSQSAGDGYTF. The sequenced CDR3 bases are TGTGCCAGCAGCCAATCGGCAGGGGATGGC.

In this sample, this clone turned up many times. Read coverage stops 3 residues before the CDR3 terminus; the germline J gene supplies the remainder. The chain combines TRBV7-2 with TRBJ1-6, with TRBD1 as a possible D gene (5 bases). Trimming removed 5 bases at V and 7 bases at J, with 9 bases between. There are 13 residues in the CDR3. Germline V gene lookup returns CDR1 SGHTA and CDR2 FQGNSA. CDR3 bases read: TGTGCCAGCAGCGTTACAGGAAATTCACCC. Translating it yields CASSVTGNSP. The full CDR3 reads CASSVTGNSPLHF.

This clone was detected only a few times. The CDR3 end falls 3 residues outside the read, so it is completed with the germline J gene. This chain links TRBV20-1 with TRBJ2-7; 16 bases map to TRBD2. Germline loops: CDR1 DFQATT, CDR2 SNEGSKA (reference sequence). V trimming: 6 bases; J trimming: 2 bases; junction bases outside the gene matches: 1. The CDR3 is 14 amino acids. The DNA read from the CDR3 is TGCAGTGCCGGGACTAGCGGGAGGGCCTACGAG. Protein sequence: CSAGTSGRAYE. The whole CDR3 region reads CSAGTSGRAYEQYF.

This clone was detected ten times or more. The CDR3 end falls 3 residues outside the read, so it is completed with the germline J gene. The chain couples TRBV7-2 to TRBJ1-2, with D unresolved. The germline V gene has CDR1 SGHTA and CDR2 FQGNSA. The V end was cut by 5 bases, the J end by 4 bases, with 14 bases between. The CDR3 runs 14 residues. The DNA read from the CDR3 is TGTGCCAGCAGCCCATCCAGAGACACCTATGGC. Its translation: CASSPSRDTYG. The whole CDR3 region reads CASSPSRDTYGYTF.

Within the sample, this clone is medium-sized. Coverage ceases 3 residues before the CDR3 finishes, and the germline J gene fills in the end. The V and J genes are TRBV30 and TRBJ2-7; TRBD2 matches 12 bases. CDR1 and CDR2 (germline): GTSNPN, SVGIG (reference sequence). The trim removed 1 base at V and 5 bases at J, leaving 6 bases unmatched. The CDR3 covers 15 residues. CDR3 DNA (partial): TGTGCCTGGAGTGGAACTAGCGGGAGGTCTCACGAG. It is translated as CAWSGTSGRSHE. The full CDR3 protein reads CAWSGTSGRSHEQYF.

This clone was observed at least ten times. Read data end 3 residues before the CDR3 end; the end is taken from the germline J gene. This chain connects TRBV3-1 (or the pseudogene TRBV3-2) to TRBJ2-3, with 7 bases fitting TRBD2. This CDR3 has 14 amino acids. Germline V gene sequence: CDR1 LGHDT, CDR2 YNNKEL (reference sequence). With 9 bases clipped from V and 6 bases from J, the junction kept 12 bases outside the gene matches. CDR3 loop: CARRGLADRDTQYF. CDR3 DNA (partial): TGTGCCAGGCGGGGTCTAGCGGACCGGGATACG.

Many counts were recorded for this clone. The sequence runs out 3 residues before the end of the CDR3; the remainder is reconstructed from the germline J gene. The chain recombines TRBV20-1 with TRBJ2-3; 7 bases line up with TRBD2. The CDR3 covers 14 residues. V lost 3 bases to trimming and J lost 1 base; unmatched junction nucleotides: 4. The germline V gene has CDR1 DFQATT and CDR2 SNEGSKA (reference sequence). The CDR3 is CSASPSGRTDTQYF. CDR3 bases read: TGCAGTGCTAGCCCTAGCGGCCGCACAGATACG.

This clone appeared a few times. The CDR3 extends 3 residues past the end of the read, so its final part is completed from the germline J gene. The gene calls are TRBV7-8 and TRBJ2-3; the match to TRBD1 covers 7 bases. Germline CDR1 reads SGHVS; CDR2 reads FQNEAQ. The V gene end was trimmed by 6 bases and the J gene end by 8 bases; junction bases not matched to a gene: 5. CDR3 length: 12 residues. The CDR3 reads CASRQGSGTQYF. The CDR3 DNA, read in part, is TGTGCCAGCAGACAGGGGAGTGGTACG. The full variable domain, in which reference TRBV7-8 and TRBJ2-3 provide the parts outside the CDR3, is GAGVSQSPRYKVAKRGQDVALRCDPISGHVSLFWYQQALGQGPEFLTYFQNEAQLDKSGLPSDRFFAERPEGSVSTLKIQRTQQEDSAVYLCASRQGSGTQYFGPGTRLTVL.

This clone has just a few counts. The chain's CDR3 is CASSLEGAWNEQFF. The part of the CDR3 DNA that was read is TGTGCCAGCAGCTTGGAGGGGGCATGGAATGAG. The rearrangement links TRBV11-3 to TRBJ2-1, with a possible D match to TRBD1 (7 bases). The read ends 3 residues before the CDR3 terminus; that terminus is restored from the germline J gene. V lost 3 bases and J 7 bases, leaving 13 bases between the germline ends. CDR1 SGHNT and CDR2 YENEEA come from the germline V gene. The CDR3 covers 14 residues.

As concerns this clone: The CDR3 end falls 3 residues outside the read, so it is completed with the germline J gene. The chain is built from TRBV7-9 and TRBJ1-2; 9 nucleotides line up with TRBD1. This CDR3 spans 14 amino acids. Germline assignment: CDR1 SEHNR and CDR2 FQNEAQ (reference sequence). After removal of 2 bases from V and 5 bases from J, the junction contained 3 bases not matched to a gene. The sequenced CDR3 bases are TGTGCCAGCAGCTTAAGGGGGACAGGGTATGGC. It yields the protein CASSLRGTGYG. The whole CDR3 reads CASSLRGTGYGYTF.

This clone was seen a handful of times. Here the CDR3 reads CASSSGRGLSYEQYF. The CDR3 bases that were read are TGTGCCAGCAGCTCGGGAAGGGGGCTTTCCTACGAG. This chain joins TRBV7-9 and TRBJ2-7; 7 bases line up with TRBD1. The CDR3 extends 3 residues past the end of the read, so its final part is completed from the germline J gene. The junction had 7 bases not matched to a gene; V was cut back by 4 bases and J by 1 base. CDR3 length: 15 residues. From germline, CDR1 is SEHNR and CDR2 FQNEAQ (reference sequence). The full variable domain, in which reference TRBV7-9 and TRBJ2-7 provide the parts outside the CDR3, is DTGVSQNPRHKITKRGQNVTFRCDPISEHNRLYWYRQTLGQGPEFLTYFQNEAQLEKSRLLSDRFSAERPKGSFSTLEIQRTEQGDSAMYLCASSSGRGLSYEQYFGPGTRLTVT.

For this clone: The sequenced fragment ends 3 residues before the CDR3 boundary, so the rest is inferred from the germline J gene. The chain joins TRBV6-2 or TRBV6-3 to TRBJ2-2; D call uncertain. The CDR3 has 14 residues. Trimming cost V 4 bases and J 1 base, with 7 bases left between them. Germline V gene data show CDR1 as MNHEY and CDR2 as SVGEGT. CDR3 residues: CASSWLVNTGELFF. Partial CDR3 DNA: TGTGCCAGCAGTTGGTTAGTGAACACCGGGGAG.

Comment on this clone: One junction end does not reproduce the germline sequence, and a read error may be involved. The missing CDR3 end, 3 residues past where the read stops, is filled in from the germline J gene. In the same sample, other DNA sequences code for this CDR3. V and J are TRBV2 and TRBJ1-1; TRBD1 is a possible D gene (6 bases). CDR3 length equals 15 residues. Germline CDR1 and CDR2: SNHLY and FYNNEI. Partial CDR3 DNA: TGTGCTAGCAGGCTTCCCAGGGGAGGATTCGCTGAA. This translates into CASRLPRGGFAE. The entire CDR3 protein reads CASRLPRGGFAEAFF.

There are a few counts of this clone. Sequencing ends 3 residues short of the CDR3 end; the germline J gene provides the rest. The chain couples TRBV18 to TRBJ1-1; the D is unclear. CDR3 length: 13 amino acids. The germline V gene has CDR1 KGHSH and CDR2 LQKENI. Trimming removed 3 bases from V and 1 base from J, with 6 bases in between. This CDR3 is CASSPTANTEAFF. The DNA read from the CDR3 is TGTGCCAGCTCACCTACAGCGAACACTGAA.

CDR3 residues: CAWISSRGGNIQYF. The covered CDR3 bases are TGTGCCTGGATCTCTTCCAGGGGTGGGAACATT. V and J are TRBV30 and TRBJ2-4; D might be TRBD1 (6 bases). The read ends 3 residues early relative to the CDR3; the germline J gene fills the gap. Germline V gene data show CDR1 as GTSNPN and CDR2 as SVGIG (reference sequence). Trimming removed 4 bases from V and 7 bases from J, with 17 bases in between. The CDR3 spans 14 residues.

This clone was picked up a small number of times. The CDR3 extends 3 residues past the end of the read, so its final part is completed from the germline J gene. The chain uses TRBV30 and TRBJ1-4, with 9 positions matching TRBD1. The CDR3 is 13 residues long. Trimming removed 1 base from V and 7 bases from J; junction bases left unmatched: 1. Germline CDR1 and CDR2: GTSNPN and SVGIG (reference sequence). The CDR3 DNA, read in part, is TGTGCCTGGAGTGAGACAGGGGGTGAAAAA. Amino acids: CAWSETGGEK. The full CDR3 protein reads CAWSETGGEKLFF. The complete variable domain, with remaining parts taken from reference TRBV30 and TRBJ1-4, reads SQTIHQWPATLVQPVGSPLSLECTVEGTSNPNLYWYRQAAGRGLQLLFYSVGIGQISSEVPQNLSASRPQDRQFILSSKKLLLSDSGFYLCAWSETGGEKLFFGSGTQLSVL.

This clone was observed at least ten times. The read gets to within 3 residues of the CDR3 end, and the germline J gene fills in the rest. The gene calls are TRBV6-2 or TRBV6-3 and TRBJ2-2, with 9 bases that match TRBD2. Germline V gene lookup returns CDR1 MNHEY and CDR2 SVGEGT. This CDR3 spans 16 amino acids. J was trimmed by 3 bases and V by 2 bases; bases with no gene match: 4. The CDR3: CASSYHSGSYTGELFF. CDR3 DNA, as far as it was read: TGTGCCAGCAGTTACCATAGCGGGAGTTACACCGGGGAG.

This clone showed up just a few times. The observed sequence ends 3 residues before the CDR3 terminus, with the missing tail filled in from the germline J gene. The V gene is TRBV11-3, the J gene TRBJ2-5, with D perhaps TRBD2 (5 bases). The CDR3 loop spans 15 amino acids. Trimming stripped 6 bases from V and 1 base from J, with 15 bases between. The germline CDR1 and CDR2 sequences are SGHNT and YENEEA. Here the CDR3 reads CASRAQRSVQETQYF. Partial CDR3 DNA: TGTGCCAGCAGGGCGCAGCGGAGCGTCCAAGAGACC.

Details on this clone: The read gets to within 3 residues of the CDR3 end, and the germline J gene fills in the rest. This chain joins TRBV2 and TRBJ2-1; 11 nucleotides align to TRBD1. This CDR3 comprises 14 residues. CDR1 and CDR2 (germline): SNHLY, FYNNEI. The J segment lost 9 bases and the V segment lost 6 bases, leaving 7 bases of the junction unmatched. The CDR3 DNA, read in part, is TGTGCCAGCAGCTTATGGGACAGGGGGAGTGAG. Its protein product is CASSLWDRGSE. The entire CDR3 protein reads CASSLWDRGSEQFF.

As regards this clone: The read stops 3 residues short of the end of the CDR3; the missing end is completed from the germline J gene. The chain has TRBV5-6 and TRBJ2-1; D might be TRBD1 (6 bases). V was clipped by 5 bases and J by 6 bases, with 18 bases between them. Germline V gene lookup returns CDR1 SGHDT and CDR2 YYEEEE. The CDR3 is made up of 15 amino acids. The CDR3 here is CASRTNGGAGNEQFF. CDR3 DNA, as far as it was read: TGTGCCAGCAGAACGAATGGGGGCGCCGGCAATGAG.

Many counts were recorded for this clone. The read ends 3 residues shy of where the CDR3 ends; the end is completed using the germline J gene. V is TRBV12-3 or TRBV12-4 and J is TRBJ2-2; D unresolved. The CDR3 totals 13 residues. V dropped 0 bases and J dropped 4 bases, with 3 bases sitting between them. The part of the CDR3 DNA that was read is TGTGCCAGCAGTTTAGCAGGCACCGGGGAG. This codes for CASSLAGTGE. The full CDR3 is CASSLAGTGELFF.

In its sample, this clone was seen many times. Read sequence stops 3 residues before the CDR3 end, and the germline J gene provides the missing end. The chain uses TRBV2 and TRBJ2-1, with D unresolved. The germline V and J ends were trimmed by 6 bases and 2 bases, with 8 bases remaining between them. The CDR3 is 13 residues long. Germline loops: CDR1 SNHLY, CDR2 FYNNEI. This chain's CDR3 is CASRTATYNEQFF. The covered CDR3 bases are TGTGCCAGCAGAACAGCAACCTACAATGAG.

This clone was detected many times. The read is 3 residues too short to cover the CDR3 end, so that end is filled in from the germline J gene. The rearrangement uses TRBV11-2 and TRBJ2-3; a possible D gene is TRBD2 (6 bases). The germline V and J ends were trimmed by 1 base and 2 bases, with 7 bases remaining between them. This CDR3 contains 14 residues. Per the germline V gene, CDR1 is SGHAT and CDR2 is FQNNGV. This chain's CDR3 is CASSLGLDTDTQYF. Partial CDR3 DNA: TGTGCCAGCAGCTTAGGACTAGACACAGATACG.

Comment on this clone: The observed sequence ends 3 residues before the CDR3 terminus, with the missing tail filled in from the germline J gene. V and J are TRBV20-1 and TRBJ2-5; a possible D gene is TRBD2 (6 bases). Trimming took off 6 bases at V and 0 bases at J, with 11 bases between the two ends. Germline lookup yields CDR1 DFQATT and CDR2 SNEGSKA (reference sequence). The CDR3 loop spans 13 amino acids. The CDR3 loop reads CSASRGYQETQYF. Partial CDR3 DNA: TGCAGTGCATCTCGGGGGTACCAAGAGACC.